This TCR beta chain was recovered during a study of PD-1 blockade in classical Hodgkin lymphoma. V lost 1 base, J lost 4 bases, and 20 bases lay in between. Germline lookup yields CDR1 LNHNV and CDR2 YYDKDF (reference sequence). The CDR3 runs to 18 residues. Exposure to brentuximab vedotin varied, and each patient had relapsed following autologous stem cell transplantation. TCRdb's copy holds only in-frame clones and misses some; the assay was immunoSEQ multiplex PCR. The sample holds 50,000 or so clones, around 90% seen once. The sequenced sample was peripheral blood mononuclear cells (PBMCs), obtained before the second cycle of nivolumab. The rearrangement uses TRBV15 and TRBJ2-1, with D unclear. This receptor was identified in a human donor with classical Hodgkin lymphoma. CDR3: CATSRGEFRQSQYNEQFF. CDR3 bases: TGTGCCACCAGCAGAGGAGAGTTCCGGCAGAGTCAGTACAATGAGCAGTTCTTC.